The T cell receptor (beta chain) under discussion was sequenced for a study of T cell responses to AZD1222 COVID-19 vaccine. Remarks on this clone: Its antigen is not identified.

Sequencing used immunoSEQ multiplex PCR; TCRdb keeps in-frame clones, though not all of them. The table shows around 140,000 clones, with about 92% occurring only once. General study points: Females outnumbered males among donors, who were mostly white British; clonal diversity was possibly underestimated.

J lost 1 base, V lost 5 bases, and 4 bases had no gene match. The CDR3 spans 15 residues. Germline lookup yields CDR1 SEHNR and CDR2 FQNEAQ (reference sequence). Sequences were derived from peripheral blood, sampled after recovery from COVID-19. The chain combines TRBV7-9 with TRBJ1-4; 7 positions agree with TRBD1. This TCR derives from an adult who had recovered from COVID-19. The CDR3 sequence is CASSGWDRTNEKLFF. In DNA, the CDR3 is TGTGCCAGCAGCGGTTGGGACAGAACTAATGAAAAACTGTTTTTT.